A selection of T cell receptor beta chains follows, all from one sample in a study of shared T cell receptors in the human thymus. The repertoire was sequenced with immunoSEQ multiplex PCR; TCRdb's copy has only in-frame clones and lacks some. The repertoire consists of roughly 500,000 clones, with around three quarters occurring once and the leading ten covering around 0.013%. The same sample was also studied in work on human thymus T cells.

Sequences were obtained from thymocytes. The origin of the receptors is a boy younger than two with a congenital heart defect. CDR3s include the opening cysteine and the closing phenylalanine or tryptophan.

V | CDR3
TRBV19 | CASSPRLESTGSHEKLFF
TRBV7-9 | CASSNPLNTEAFF
TRBV25-1 | CASTAPTGGRETQYF
TRBV5-1 | CASSIPTGQLSGANVLTF
TRBV14 | CASSPYEQGASYEQYF
TRBV4-1 | CASSQEPGGGNEQFF
TRBV28 | CASGGPSGRHEQYF
TRBV7-9 | CASSLVLKGRSGNTIYF
TRBV2 | CASRIQGAVSSYEQYF
TRBV10-3 | CAISSWGVNYEQFF
TRBV27 | CASSLSRGWRGYEQYF
TRBV28 | CASSLNPGFYEQYF
TRBV2 | CASSDEDEKLFF
TRBV19 | CASGYRYAWEQYF
TRBV5-6 | CASSLGAGAHEQFF
TRBV29-1 | CSVPRRASGRAEDEQFF
TRBV10-1 | CASSESPRGETQYF
TRBV6-1 | CASSEAKASGSYEQYF
TRBV5-4 | CASSLPHRDRGNYGYTF
TRBV7-7 | CASSYGPGQAYEQYF
TRBV5-6 | CASSPSGSTDTQYF
TRBV5-6 | CASRTAIDLETQYF
TRBV6-1 | CASSGTDPQHF
TRBV5-4 | CASSWGGRPYSGNTIYF
TRBV7-3 | CASSSSGQNTEAFF
TRBV28 | CATGAETEQYF
TRBV4-3 | CASSQEILGMDEKLFF
TRBV15 | CATSTHGVPYEQYF
TRBV27 | CASSHEGAGYGYTF
TRBV11-2 | CASSSPHRAVATEAFF
TRBV30 | CAWSVMGGGRGYTQYF
TRBV19 | CASSPGTDSTNEKLFF
TRBV7-2 | CASSLKGQGQLITDTQYF
TRBV5-6 | CASSRDRAGANVLTF
TRBV7-8 | CASSPRGYEQYF
TRBV4-3 | CASSPNRGRSGYEQYF
TRBV10-1 | CASPPGTVPRTGENYGYTF
TRBV27 | CASSSGLAGGLYEQYF
TRBV14 | CASSQGELGTGGNEQFF
TRBV28 | CASSHGQGTGYTF
TRBV7-6 | CASSLKSPGEQYF
TRBV7-2 | CASSPGTGGAWATGNEQFF
TRBV7-2 | CASSPNWAGETQYF
TRBV7-6 | CASSPRTSGSGTDTQYF
TRBV15 | CATSSAERADTQYF
TRBV5-1 | CASSLARAGGERDTQYF
TRBV30 | CAWSVLPTSAYEQYF
TRBV7-9 | CASSELRDRRNQETQYF
TRBV13 | CASSCSPPRGARLAGVYEQYF
TRBV28 | CASSAPRVDFSEQYF
TRBV2 | CASIQDLGLGKTYEQYF
TRBV7-9 | CASSHSGRNPYEQYF
TRBV19 | CASSMGSREQYF
TRBV6-5 | CASSYLRESWPYEQYF
TRBV29-1 | CSVDSPASRRQFF
TRBV29-1 | CSVRTSGNTGELFF
TRBV27 | CASSASKTGWQPQHF